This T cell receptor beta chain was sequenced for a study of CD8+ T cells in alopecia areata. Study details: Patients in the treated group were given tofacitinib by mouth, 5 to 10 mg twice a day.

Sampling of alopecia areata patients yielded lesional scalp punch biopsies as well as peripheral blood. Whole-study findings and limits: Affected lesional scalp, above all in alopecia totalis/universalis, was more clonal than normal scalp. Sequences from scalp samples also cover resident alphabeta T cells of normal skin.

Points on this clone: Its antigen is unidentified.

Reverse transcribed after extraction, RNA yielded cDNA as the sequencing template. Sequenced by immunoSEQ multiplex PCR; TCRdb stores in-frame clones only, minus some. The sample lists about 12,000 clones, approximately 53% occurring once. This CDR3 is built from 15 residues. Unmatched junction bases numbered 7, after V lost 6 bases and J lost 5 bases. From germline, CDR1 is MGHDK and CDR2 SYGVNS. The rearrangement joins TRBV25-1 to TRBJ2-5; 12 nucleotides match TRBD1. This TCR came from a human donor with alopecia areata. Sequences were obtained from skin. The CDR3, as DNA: TGTGCCAGCAGGAAAGGGACAGGGGGCTTTGAGACCCAGTACTTC. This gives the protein CASRKGTGGFETQYF.